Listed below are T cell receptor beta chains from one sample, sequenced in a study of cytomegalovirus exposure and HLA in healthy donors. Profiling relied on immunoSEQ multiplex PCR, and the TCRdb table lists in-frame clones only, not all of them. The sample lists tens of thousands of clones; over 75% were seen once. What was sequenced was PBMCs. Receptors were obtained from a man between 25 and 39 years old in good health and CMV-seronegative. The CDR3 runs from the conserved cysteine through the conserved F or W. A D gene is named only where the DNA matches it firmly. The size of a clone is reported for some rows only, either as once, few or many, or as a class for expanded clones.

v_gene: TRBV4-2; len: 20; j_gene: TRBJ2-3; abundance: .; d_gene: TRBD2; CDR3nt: TGTGCCAGCAGCCAAGTGGACCATTCGAAGCGGGGCTATTGGTCCGATACGCAGTATTTT; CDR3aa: CASSQVDHSKRGYWSDTQYF
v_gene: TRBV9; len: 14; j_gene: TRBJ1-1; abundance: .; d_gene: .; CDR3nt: TGTGCCAGCAGCGTCCACGACAGGTACACTGAAGCTTTCTTT; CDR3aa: CASSVHDRYTEAFF
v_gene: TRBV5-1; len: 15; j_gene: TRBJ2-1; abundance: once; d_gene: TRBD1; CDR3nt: TGCGCCAGCAGCTTGGGGACAGGGCAAGGCAATGAGCAGTTCTTC; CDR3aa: CASSLGTGQGNEQFF
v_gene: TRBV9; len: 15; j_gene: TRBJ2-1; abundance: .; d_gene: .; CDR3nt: TGTGCCAGCAGCGTAGATAGCGGCTCCTACAATGAGCAGTTCTTC; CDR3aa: CASSVDSGSYNEQFF
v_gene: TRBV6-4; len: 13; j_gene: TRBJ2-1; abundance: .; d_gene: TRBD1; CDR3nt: TGTGCCAGCAGTGGAGACAGGGATGTTGAGCAGTTCTTC; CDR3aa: CASSGDRDVEQFF
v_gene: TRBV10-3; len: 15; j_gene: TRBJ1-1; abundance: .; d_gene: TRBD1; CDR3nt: TGTGCCATCAGTGAGTCGCCAGGGGGCAACACTGAAGCTTTCTTT; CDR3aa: CAISESPGGNTEAFF
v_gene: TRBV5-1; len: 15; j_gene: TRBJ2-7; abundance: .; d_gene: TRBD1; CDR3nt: TGCGCCAGCAGAGAGTCCGGGACAGGGAACTACGAGCAGTACTTC; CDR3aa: CASRESGTGNYEQYF
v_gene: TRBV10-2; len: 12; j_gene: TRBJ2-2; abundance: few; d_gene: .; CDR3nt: TGCGCCAGCAGAAGGGAGACCGGGGAGCTGTTTTTT; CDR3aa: CASRRETGELFF
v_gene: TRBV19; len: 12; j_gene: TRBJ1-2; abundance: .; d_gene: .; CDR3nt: TGTGCCAGTTCTCCGCGGGACTATGGCTACACCTTC; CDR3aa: CASSPRDYGYTF
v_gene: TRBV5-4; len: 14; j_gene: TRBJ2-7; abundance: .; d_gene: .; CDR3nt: TGTGCCAGCAGCTCCCTGACAGAGAACTACGAGCAGTACTTC; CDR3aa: CASSSLTENYEQYF
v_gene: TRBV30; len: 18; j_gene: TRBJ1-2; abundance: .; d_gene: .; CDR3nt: TGTGCCTGGAGAAACCAGAGTGGACAGCTGCCTTTTAACTATGGCTACACCTTC; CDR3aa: CAWRNQSGQLPFNYGYTF